Listed here are 26 T cell receptor beta chains from one sample, sequenced in a study of vaccination and CD4 T cells after COVID-19. Stated treatment: approximately nine-day PBMC culture with coronavirus spike peptide pools or control peptides (ViraFEST assay). CD4+ T cells that came from the unexposed donor were collected before the COVID-19 pandemic (2011-2018). These TCRs are of unknown antigen specificity. Oncomine TCR Beta short-read sequencing was applied to DNA from cultured CD4+ T cells. TCRdb called the PCR reads again in MiXCR, with one record for every CDR3 protein. Of approximately 10,000 distinct CDR3 sequences listed, 40% to 50% are singletons. What was sequenced was CD4+ T cells from blood, cultured in vitro. These receptors all come from a human donor in good health.

V is TRBV5-1 and J is TRBJ1-1; TRBD1 agrees at 7 bases. Looked up from germline, CDR1 is SGHRS and CDR2 is YFSETQ. The CDR3 totals 14 residues. With 4 bases clipped from V and 7 bases from J, the junction kept 10 bases outside the gene matches. The CDR3 protein is CASSPPRDSLEAFF. The DNA of the CDR3 is TGCGCCAGCAGCCCGCCCCGGGACAGTCTTGAAGCTTTCTTT.

The CDR3 spells CASSYSTPGQGIRGYTF. The CDR3 DNA is TGTGCCAGCAGTTACTCGACCCCGGGACAGGGTATAAGAGGCTACACCTTC. The chain couples TRBV6-5 to TRBJ1-2; 9 nucleotides align to TRBD1. V shed 0 bases, J shed 8 bases, and the junction held 13 bases outside the gene matches. CDR3 length: 17 residues. From germline, CDR1 is MNHEY and CDR2 SVGAGI.

The chain carries TRBV27 and TRBJ1-5; TRBD1 might be the D (5 bases). Per germline, CDR1 MNHEY and CDR2 SMNVEV (reference sequence). The CDR3 totals 18 residues. V was trimmed by 5 bases and J by 0 bases, leaving 20 bases between them. CDR3 amino acids: CASSPQAPGTYSNQPQHF. The CDR3 region has the DNA TGTGCCAGCAGTCCTCAAGCTCCGGGGACTTATAGCAATCAGCCCCAGCATTTT.

This chain links TRBV6-2 or TRBV6-3 with TRBJ2-7; TRBD1 agrees at 8 bases. Germline CDR1 MNHEY, CDR2 SVGEGT. This CDR3 contains 14 residues. V gave up 4 bases and J gave up 6 bases; unmatched junction bases: 8. CDR3 protein: CASSSLGQGSEQYF. In DNA, the CDR3 is TGTGCCAGCAGTTCCCTAGGACAGGGTTCCGAGCAGTACTTC.

The chain carries TRBV20-1 and TRBJ1-2; weak D call: TRBD1 (5 bases). Germline V gene sequence: CDR1 DFQATT, CDR2 SNEGSKA (reference sequence). Trimming pared 4 bases from V and 8 bases from J, leaving 11 bases between. The CDR3 loop spans 11 amino acids. CDR3 in amino acids: CSATQGGGYTF. The CDR3 DNA follows: TGCAGTGCTACCCAGGGAGGAGGCTACACCTTC.

This clonotype appeared a few times. The chain uses TRBV6-1 and TRBJ1-5; 7 nucleotides agree with TRBD1. Looked up from germline, CDR1 is MNHNS and CDR2 is SASEGT. The length of the CDR3 is 14 residues. The trim removed 6 bases at V and 3 bases at J, leaving 5 bases unmatched. CDR3 DNA: TGTGCCAGCAGGCAGGGGGTGGACAATCAGCCCCAGCATTTT. Encoded protein: CASRQGVDNQPQHF.

This clonotype showed up just a few times. The genes are TRBV6-2 or TRBV6-3 and TRBJ1-6, with a weak D call TRBD1 (6 bases). The CDR3 has 16 residues. The V end lost 2 bases, the J end lost 7 bases, and 15 bases lay between the germline ends. From germline, CDR1 is MNHEY and CDR2 SVGEGT. CDR3 in amino acids: CASSYPRTAQNSPLHF. DNA for the CDR3: TGTGCCAGCAGTTACCCCCGGACAGCACAGAATTCACCCCTCCACTTT.

The J gene is TRBJ2-5, the V gene TRBV5-4, with 14 bases that match TRBD2. Trimming cost V 4 bases and J 1 base; bases outside gene matches: 6. The germline V gene has CDR1 SGHNT and CDR2 YYREEE (reference sequence). CDR3 size: 17 residues. The CDR3 DNA reads as TGTGCCAGCAGCGACGGGACTAGCGGGGGTAGCCAAGAGACCCAGTACTTC. Amino acid sequence: CASSDGTSGGSQETQYF.

This clonotype occurred a few times. The V and J genes are TRBV29-1 and TRBJ1-2; D uncertain. Germline CDR1 reads SQVTM; CDR2 reads ANQGSEA. The CDR3 consists of 14 residues. The V end was cut by 7 bases, the J end by 4 bases, with 19 bases between. The CDR3 here is CSARGLGPAYGYTF. The CDR3 nucleotides read TGCAGCGCCCGAGGATTGGGTCCGGCCTATGGCTACACCTTC.

The chain employs TRBV27 and TRBJ1-1; 9 bases fit TRBD1. Germline-derived CDR1 and CDR2 are MNHEY and SMNVEV (reference sequence). V lost 5 bases and J lost 4; bases outside the gene matches: 8. CDR3 length: 15 amino acids. CDR3 amino acids: CASSGHRGPSTEAFF. The CDR3 DNA sequence: TGTGCCAGCAGTGGCCACAGGGGGCCGAGCACTGAAGCTTTCTTT.

About this clonotype: The junction does not match germline at one end; this may be a read error. This sequence joins TRBV2 and TRBJ2-7; 8 bases are a match to TRBD2. The CDR3 is made up of 15 amino acids. The germline gives CDR1 SNHLY, CDR2 FYNNEI. The CDR3 nucleotides read TGTGCCAGCAGGGCCAGGGGAGCGGGAGTTTACGGGCAGTACTTC. This codes for CASRARGAGVYGQYF.

V usage is TRBV28 and J usage is TRBJ1-2; 9 bases match TRBD1. The trim removed 8 bases at V and 1 base at J, leaving 8 bases unmatched. This CDR3 is 15 amino acids long. CDR1 and CDR2 (germline): MDHEN, SYDVKM. In DNA form, the CDR3 reads TGTGCCAGCGGGCCCAGGGACAGGGATAACTATGGCTACACCTTC. Translation gives CASGPRDRDNYGYTF.

This chain uses TRBV29-1 with TRBJ2-6, with D maybe TRBD2 (6 bases). The CDR3 totals 13 residues. Between the trimmed V and J ends, which lost 7 bases and 4 bases, there was a span of 11 bases. Per the germline V gene, CDR1 is SQVTM and CDR2 is ANQGSEA. In nucleotides, the CDR3 is TGCAGCGCCCCGGGGGACGGGGCCAACGTCCTGACTTTC. Encoded protein: CSAPGDGANVLTF.

The chain joins TRBV27 to TRBJ2-3; no definite D call. Trimming cost V 6 bases and J 2 bases, with 15 bases left between them. This CDR3 spans 15 amino acids. Germline CDR1 is MNHEY and CDR2 is SMNVEV (reference sequence). CDR3 residues: CASRLTRVPTDTQYF. The CDR3 bases are TGTGCCAGCAGATTAACCCGGGTCCCCACAGATACGCAGTATTTT.

The CDR3 loop reads CASSYALAKIYGYTF. The CDR3, as DNA: TGTGCCAGCAGTTACGCTTTAGCCAAGATTTATGGCTACACCTTC. This sequence joins TRBV6-2 or TRBV6-3 and TRBJ1-2, with D unclear. The CDR3 extends over 15 amino acids. V was clipped by 2 bases and J by 5 bases, with 15 bases between them. Germline CDR1 MNHEY, CDR2 SVGEGT.

The sample holds a few counts of this clonotype. The gene calls are TRBV4-3 and TRBJ1-1; no definite D call. V was shortened by 0 bases and J by 4 bases, with 9 bases between the two germline ends. Germline CDR1 and CDR2: LGHNA and YSLEER. This CDR3 is 14 amino acids long. The CDR3: CASSQDRVSTEAFF. The CDR3 bases are TGCGCCAGCAGCCAAGATAGGGTCTCCACTGAAGCTTTCTTT.

CDR3: CASSDGWGGGETQYF. In DNA form, the CDR3 reads TGTGCCAGCAGTGATGGGTGGGGCGGCGGGGAGACCCAGTACTTC. The chain recombines TRBV6-1 with TRBJ2-5; either TRBD1 or TRBD2 may supply D (5 bases each). Trimming cost V 3 bases and J 5 bases, with 16 bases left between them. The germline CDR1 and CDR2 sequences are MNHNS and SASEGT. CDR3 length: 15 amino acids.

This chain links TRBV20-1 with TRBJ1-6; D is ambiguous. This CDR3 contains 15 residues. Germline values: CDR1 DFQATT, CDR2 SNEGSKA (reference sequence). The V end lost 3 bases, the J end lost 3 bases, and 12 bases lay between the germline ends. The CDR3 reads CSASDRWGYNSPLHF. CDR3 in DNA: TGCAGTGCTAGCGACCGCTGGGGCTATAATTCACCCCTCCACTTT.

This clonotype was detected a few times. The chain recombines TRBV20-1 with TRBJ1-5; 9 nucleotides agree with TRBD1. The CDR3 is 16 amino acids. J was trimmed by 1 base and V by 5 bases; bases with no gene match: 9. Germline V gene data show CDR1 as DFQATT and CDR2 as SNEGSKA (reference sequence). The CDR3 DNA sequence: TGCAGTGCTTCCTCCGGGACAGGGTCGAGCAATCAGCCCCAGCATTTT. Translating it yields CSASSGTGSSNQPQHF.

This clonotype is labeled hyperexpanded (1% or more). The chain has TRBV7-2 and TRBJ2-2; D may be TRBD1 or TRBD2 (5 bases each). The germline V gene has CDR1 SGHTA and CDR2 FQGNSA. The V gene lost 2 bases and the J gene lost 6 bases, with 13 bases spanning the gap. This CDR3 has 15 residues. The CDR3 sequence: CASSLFGMGAGELFF. DNA for the CDR3: TGTGCCAGCAGCTTATTTGGTATGGGGGCCGGGGAGCTGTTTTTT.

This clonotype was observed a few times. This sequence joins TRBV15 and TRBJ1-6; 9 bases fit TRBD1. In germline, CDR1 is LNHNV, CDR2 YYDKDF (reference sequence). The CDR3 is made up of 16 amino acids. Trimming at V came to 7 bases and at J to 9 bases, leaving 13 bases not matched to a gene. The CDR3 region is CATKSPGQGGSSPLHF. In DNA, the CDR3 is TGTGCCACCAAGTCACCGGGACAGGGCGGTAGTTCACCCCTCCACTTT.

This clonotype turned up a few times. The chain joins TRBV20-1 to TRBJ1-1; TRBD1 might be the D (5 bases). The CDR3 has 12 amino acids. Germline CDR1 reads DFQATT; CDR2 reads SNEGSKA (reference sequence). V dropped 1 base and J dropped 6 bases, with 9 bases sitting between them. CDR3 DNA: TGCAGTGCTAGAGTGGGGACCCCTGAAGCTTTCTTT. Protein: CSARVGTPEAFF.

The rearrangement uses TRBV24-1 and TRBJ2-3, with TRBD1 as a possible D gene (6 bases). Trimming took off 1 base at V and 1 base at J, with 26 bases between the two ends. The germline gives CDR1 KGHDR, CDR2 SFDVKD. The CDR3 is 21 amino acids. DNA of the CDR3: TGTGCCACCAGTGATTTTCTTTTGGGCAGGGGAGAGCTGGGGCGCACAGATACGCAGTATTTT. Translating it yields CATSDFLLGRGELGRTDTQYF.

This clonotype has just a few counts. One junction end disagrees with the germline gene, perhaps due to a read error. The chain links TRBV25-1 to TRBJ2-2; unclear D gene. Germline V gives CDR1 MGHDK, CDR2 SYGVNS. The length of the CDR3 is 15 residues. The CDR3 bases are TGTGCCAGCAGCGAATACAACAGCGTTTCCGGGGAGCTGTTTTTT. This gives the protein CASSEYNSVSGELFF.

This clonotype turned up a few times. The chain is built from TRBV7-8 and TRBJ1-1; D unclear. The ends were cut back, 3 bases at V and 4 bases at J, with 9 bases in the middle. Germline CDR1 and CDR2: SGHVS and FQNEAQ. The CDR3 length is 13 residues. The CDR3 bases are TGTGCCAGCAGCTTGAAGTCGGGCACTGAAGCTTTCTTT. It specifies CASSLKSGTEAFF.

The chain combines TRBV15 with TRBJ2-1; a possible D gene is TRBD2 (5 bases). Deletions cut 0 bases from V and 7 bases from J, with 22 bases between. Germline loops: CDR1 LNHNV, CDR2 YYDKDF (reference sequence). The CDR3 covers 18 residues. CDR3 protein: CATSRDRSLVGVWNEQFF. The CDR3 DNA follows: TGTGCCACCAGCAGAGATCGTTCTCTTGTGGGAGTCTGGAATGAGCAGTTCTTC.